This TCR beta chain emerged from a study of T cells in Graves' hyperthyroidism and ophthalmopathy. Study summary: Pretreatment peripheral blood was obtained at initial diagnosis. Study conclusions and caveats: Within blood appeared most thyroid clonotypes that had expanded above 0.001.

Details on this clonotype: Antigen: not known.

Researchers amplified the TCR beta CDR3 regions from RNA transcripts. The HTBI primer set drove a first-round RT-PCR of the TCR CDR3. In TCRdb, the multiplex PCR reads were re-called with MiXCR into one record per CDR3 protein. The table shows about 420,000 distinct CDR3 sequences, with 12% to 15% occurring only once. Looked up from germline, CDR1 is MNHNY and CDR2 is SVGAGI (reference sequence). The CDR3 length is 15 residues. V dropped 2 bases and J dropped 1 base, with 6 bases sitting between them. The chain is built from TRBV6-6 and TRBJ2-6; D ambiguous. Sequences were obtained from blood. This clonotype was obtained from a young woman with Graves' hyperthyroidism. The CDR3 DNA sequence: TGTGCCAGCAGTTACATGCAGTCTGGGGCCAACGTCCTGACTTTC. This encodes CASSYMQSGANVLTF.